This T cell receptor (beta chain) was sequenced for a study of long-term antiretroviral therapy in people with HIV. V lost 7 bases, J lost 6 bases, and 12 bases lay in between. In germline, CDR1 is MNHEY, CDR2 SVGAGI. This CDR3 region has 12 residues. This was the immunoSEQ v3.0 assay at survey level. Data came from immunoSEQ multiplex PCR; TCRdb stores just in-frame clones and leaves some out. The sample contains roughly 23,000 clones, over 75% of which appear only once. The chain joins TRBV6-5 to TRBJ1-2; TRBD1 might be the D (5 bases). The specimen comprised unsorted PBMCs, sampled 1.8 years before starting antiretroviral therapy. The origin of this receptor is a young woman with HIV. The CDR3 spells CASTNGANGYTF. In DNA form, the CDR3 reads TGTGCCAGCACCAACGGGGCTAATGGCTACACCTTC.